These T cell receptor beta chains were read from a single sample in a study of OX40 agonist ivuxolimab in advanced cancers. Using immunoSEQ multiplex PCR, the repertoire was profiled, and TCRdb retains in-frame clones only, with some absent. There are roughly 50,000 clones in the sample; around 90% occur only once, and around 6.7% lies in the top ten. The source material was CD4+ or CD8+ T cells sorted from blood, sampled in a trial of the OX40 agonist ivuxolimab. These receptors all come from an adult with an advanced solid tumor such as melanoma, head and neck, liver or kidney cancer. Each CDR3 is given with its conserved first and last residue. The D gene is left open where the match is weak. Clone size is not always given. Where it is, it says once, few, many or a class for expanded clones.

d_gene | j_gene | abundance | v_gene | CDR3nt | CDR3aa
TRBD2 | TRBJ2-3 | - | TRBV5-6 | TGTGCCAGCAGCTTGGAGGCTAGCGGGGGCCACACAGATACGCAGTATTTT | CASSLEASGGHTDTQYF
TRBD1 | TRBJ2-1 | few | TRBV6-1 | TGTGCCATGACAGGGGGCCACAATGAGCAGTTCTTC | CAMTGGHNEQFF
TRBD2 | TRBJ2-3 | - | TRBV19 | TGTGCCAGTCGAGAGGGAGCGGGGGAGGGAGATACGCAGTATTTT | CASREGAGEGDTQYF
TRBD2 | TRBJ2-1 | - | TRBV5-1 | TGCGCCAGCAGCTTGGTGGTAGCGGGGGGGAATGAGCAGTTCTTC | CASSLVVAGGNEQFF
- | TRBJ1-1 | - | TRBV27 | TGTGCCAGCAGTTTAGGGGAAGGATATTTAAGCACTGAAGCTTTCTTT | CASSLGEGYLSTEAFF
- | TRBJ2-4 | - | TRBV4-1 | TGCGCCAGCAGCCAAGGGGCCAAAAACATTCAGTACTTC | CASSQGAKNIQYF
- | TRBJ2-5 | - | TRBV27 | TGTGCCAGCAGTTTACGGACCCAGGGTTCGTACCAAGAGACCCAGTACTTC | CASSLRTQGSYQETQYF
TRBD1 | TRBJ1-2 | - | TRBV15 | TGTGCCACCAGCAGCTCCCCCGGGGGACAGGATGGCTACACCTTC | CATSSSPGGQDGYTF
- | TRBJ1-1 | - | TRBV19 | TGTGCCAGTAGTATGGAAGGGCGGACTGAAGCTTTCTTT | CASSMEGRTEAFF
- | TRBJ2-1 | - | TRBV18 | TGTGCCAGCTCACCAACTGGCATTCTCCTAAGCAATGAGCAGTTCTTC | CASSPTGILLSNEQFF
- | TRBJ1-5 | - | TRBV6-7 | TGTGCCCCCGAGGCGGTCAATCAGCCCCAGCATTTT | CAPEAVNQPQHF
- | TRBJ1-2 | - | TRBV7-3 | TGTGCCAGCAGCCAAGGGGGTGGTCTAGATGGCTACACCTTC | CASSQGGGLDGYTF
- | TRBJ2-7 | - | TRBV14 | TGTGCCAGCAGCCAACGGGCTAAGCCCTACGAGCAGTACTTC | CASSQRAKPYEQYF
TRBD2 | TRBJ2-3 | - | TRBV7-7 | TGTGCTAGCAGCTTAGTGGAGCGGGGGGGCCCGCAGTATTTT | CASSLVERGGPQYF
TRBD1 | TRBJ1-5 | - | TRBV5-1 | TGCGCCAGCAGCTTGGGGGACAGGGGGCTGGGAAGCAATCAGCCCCAGCATTTT | CASSLGDRGLGSNQPQHF
- | TRBJ1-1 | - | TRBV30 | TGTGCCTGGAGTGTGGCGACATCCAGTGAAGCTTTCTTT | CAWSVATSSEAFF
- | TRBJ2-2 | - | TRBV7-9 | TGTGCCAGCAGCCAAGAGGGGAACACCGGGGAGCTGTTTTTT | CASSQEGNTGELFF